This TCR beta chain was recorded in a study of blood T cell repertoires in COVID-19. Assay: immunoSEQ multiplex PCR; the TCRdb copy retains only in-frame clones and omits some. This table holds roughly 300,000 clones, approximately 83% found once. Trimming shortened V by 4 bases and J by 5 bases, and 14 bases separated the two germline ends. The CDR3 runs to 14 residues. Germline CDR1 and CDR2: SEHNR and FQNEAQ (reference sequence). The chain joins TRBV7-9 to TRBJ1-2; D unresolved. Sequencing was carried out using PBMCs or T cells enriched from blood (not recorded which). The receptor comes from a woman in her forties with acute COVID-19. CDR3 DNA: TGTGCCAGCAGCTCGCCACGAGACAAGTATGGCTACACCTTC. It codes for CASSSPRDKYGYTF.